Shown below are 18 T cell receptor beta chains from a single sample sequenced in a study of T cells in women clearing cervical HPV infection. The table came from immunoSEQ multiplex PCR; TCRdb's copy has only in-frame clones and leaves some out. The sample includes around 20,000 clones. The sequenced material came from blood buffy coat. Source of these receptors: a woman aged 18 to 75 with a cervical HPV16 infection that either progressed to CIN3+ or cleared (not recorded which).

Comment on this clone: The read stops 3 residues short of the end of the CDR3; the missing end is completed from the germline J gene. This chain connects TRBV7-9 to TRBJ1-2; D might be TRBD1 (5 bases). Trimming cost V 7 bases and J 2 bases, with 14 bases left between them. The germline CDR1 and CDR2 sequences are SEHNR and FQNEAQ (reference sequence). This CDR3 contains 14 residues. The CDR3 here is CASTHQGANYGYTF. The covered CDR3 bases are TGTGCCAGCACCCACCAGGGCGCGAACTATGGC.

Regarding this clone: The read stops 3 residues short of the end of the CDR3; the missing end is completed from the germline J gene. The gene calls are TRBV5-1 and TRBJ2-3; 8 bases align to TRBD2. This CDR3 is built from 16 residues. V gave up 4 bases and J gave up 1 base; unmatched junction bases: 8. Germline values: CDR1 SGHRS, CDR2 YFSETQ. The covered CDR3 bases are TGCGCCAGCAGCGCCTCAGCGGGAGACGGCACAGATACG. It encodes CASSASAGDGTDT. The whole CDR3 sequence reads CASSASAGDGTDTQYF.

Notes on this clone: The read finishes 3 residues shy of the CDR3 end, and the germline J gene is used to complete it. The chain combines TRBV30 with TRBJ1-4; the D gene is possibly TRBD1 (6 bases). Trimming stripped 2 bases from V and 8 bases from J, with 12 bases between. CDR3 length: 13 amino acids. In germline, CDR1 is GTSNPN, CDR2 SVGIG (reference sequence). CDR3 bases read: TGTGCCTGGAGTAGCGGGGGCCCAGAAAAA. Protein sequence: CAWSSGGPEK. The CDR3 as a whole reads CAWSSGGPEKLFF. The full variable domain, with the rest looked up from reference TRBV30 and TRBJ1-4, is SQTIHQWPATLVQPVGSPLSLECTVEGTSNPNLYWYRQAAGRGLQLLFYSVGIGQISSEVPQNLSASRPQDRQFILSSKKLLLSDSGFYLCAWSSGGPEKLFFGSGTQLSVL.

CDR3 DNA (partial): TGTGCCAGCAGCTTGGCAGGGACCGGGGAG. This encodes CASSLAGTGE. The whole CDR3 sequence reads CASSLAGTGELFF. The chain links TRBV5-8 to TRBJ2-2, with D tentatively TRBD1 (5 bases). Read sequence stops 3 residues before the CDR3 end, and the germline J gene provides the missing end. The CDR3 totals 13 residues. Germline V lookup: CDR1 SGHTS, CDR2 YDEGEE. V lost 0 bases and J lost 5, with 5 bases in between.

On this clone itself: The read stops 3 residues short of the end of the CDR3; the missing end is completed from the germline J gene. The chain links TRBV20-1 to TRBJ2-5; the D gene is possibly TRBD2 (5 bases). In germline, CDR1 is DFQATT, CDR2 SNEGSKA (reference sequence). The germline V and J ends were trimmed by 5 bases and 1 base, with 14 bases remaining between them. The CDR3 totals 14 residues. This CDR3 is CSAPSVGVQETQYF. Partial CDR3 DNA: TGCAGTGCTCCCTCGGTCGGGGTCCAAGAGACC.

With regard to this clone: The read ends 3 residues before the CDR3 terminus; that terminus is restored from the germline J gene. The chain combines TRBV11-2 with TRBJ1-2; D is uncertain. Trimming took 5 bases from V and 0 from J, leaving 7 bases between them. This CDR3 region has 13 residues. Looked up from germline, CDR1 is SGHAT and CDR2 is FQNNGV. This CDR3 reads CASSLRANYGYTF. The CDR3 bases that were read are TGTGCCAGCAGCCTAAGGGCTAACTATGGC.

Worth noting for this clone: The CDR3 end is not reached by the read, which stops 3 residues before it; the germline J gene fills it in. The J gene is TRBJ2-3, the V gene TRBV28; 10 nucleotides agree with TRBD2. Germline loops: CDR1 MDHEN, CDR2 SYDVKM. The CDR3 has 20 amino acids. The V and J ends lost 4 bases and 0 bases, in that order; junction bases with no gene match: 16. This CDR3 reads CASSSPLAGELKSSTDTQYF. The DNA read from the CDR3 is TGTGCCAGCAGTTCCCCCCTAGCGGGAGAGCTAAAATCTAGCACAGATACG.

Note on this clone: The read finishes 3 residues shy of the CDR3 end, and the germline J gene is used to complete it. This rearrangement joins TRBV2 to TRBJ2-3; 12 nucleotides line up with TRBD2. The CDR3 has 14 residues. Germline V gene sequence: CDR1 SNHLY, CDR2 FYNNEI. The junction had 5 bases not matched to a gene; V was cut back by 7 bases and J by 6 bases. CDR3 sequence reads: CASKLAGGPDTQYF. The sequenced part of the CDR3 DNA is TGTGCCAGCAAGCTAGCGGGAGGGCCGGATACG.

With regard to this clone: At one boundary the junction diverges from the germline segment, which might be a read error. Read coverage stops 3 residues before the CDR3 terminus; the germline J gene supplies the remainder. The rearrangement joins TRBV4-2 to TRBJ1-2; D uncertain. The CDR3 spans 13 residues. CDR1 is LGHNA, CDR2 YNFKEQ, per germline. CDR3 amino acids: CASSQDWQYGYTF. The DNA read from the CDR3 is TGCGCCAGCAGCCAAGATTGGCAGTATGGC.

CDR3 amino acids: CSAREGQNYGYTF. Partial CDR3 DNA: TGCAGTGCTAGAGAAGGACAGAACTATGGC. V and J are TRBV20-1 and TRBJ1-2, with a possible D match to TRBD1 (6 bases). Sequencing ends 3 residues short of the CDR3 end; the germline J gene provides the rest. Per germline, CDR1 DFQATT and CDR2 SNEGSKA (reference sequence). Trimming pared 0 bases from V and 2 bases from J, leaving 7 bases between. The CDR3 sequence is 13 residues long.

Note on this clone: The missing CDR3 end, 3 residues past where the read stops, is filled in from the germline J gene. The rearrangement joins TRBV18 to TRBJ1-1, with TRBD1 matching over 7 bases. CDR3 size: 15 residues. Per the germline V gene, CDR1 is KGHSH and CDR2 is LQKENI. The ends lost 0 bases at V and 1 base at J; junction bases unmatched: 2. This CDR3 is CASSPPAGGNTEAFF. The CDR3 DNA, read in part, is TGTGCCAGCTCACCACCGGCAGGGGGGAACACTGAA.

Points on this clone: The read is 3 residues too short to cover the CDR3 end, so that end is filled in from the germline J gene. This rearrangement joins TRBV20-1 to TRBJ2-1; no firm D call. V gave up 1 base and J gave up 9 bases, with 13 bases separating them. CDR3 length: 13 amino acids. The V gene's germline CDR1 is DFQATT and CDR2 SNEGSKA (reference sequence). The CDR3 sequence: CSARVPSLAEQFF. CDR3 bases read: TGCAGTGCTAGAGTCCCTAGTTTGGCTGAG.

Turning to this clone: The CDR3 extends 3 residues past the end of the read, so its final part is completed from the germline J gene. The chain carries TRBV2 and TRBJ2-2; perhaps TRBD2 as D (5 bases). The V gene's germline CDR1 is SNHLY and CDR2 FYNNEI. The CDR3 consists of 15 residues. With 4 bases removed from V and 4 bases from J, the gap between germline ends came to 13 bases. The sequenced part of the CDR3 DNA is TGTGCCAGCAGTGCTACAAGCGGAGGCACCGGGGAG. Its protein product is CASSATSGGTGE. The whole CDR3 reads CASSATSGGTGELFF.

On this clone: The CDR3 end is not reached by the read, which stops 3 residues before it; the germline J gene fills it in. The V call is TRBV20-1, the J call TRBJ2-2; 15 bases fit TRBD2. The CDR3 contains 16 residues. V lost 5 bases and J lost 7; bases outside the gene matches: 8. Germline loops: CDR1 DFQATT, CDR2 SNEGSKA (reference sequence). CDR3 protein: CSASRTSGRADGELFF. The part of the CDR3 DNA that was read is TGCAGTGCTTCCAGGACTAGCGGGAGGGCCGACGGGGAG.

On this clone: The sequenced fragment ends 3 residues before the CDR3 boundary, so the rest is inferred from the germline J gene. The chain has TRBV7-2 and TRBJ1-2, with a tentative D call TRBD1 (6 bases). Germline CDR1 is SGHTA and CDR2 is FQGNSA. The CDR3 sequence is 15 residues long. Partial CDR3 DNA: TGTGCCAGCAGCTTAGGACGGAGGGGGACGCCAAGG. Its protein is CASSLGRRGTPR. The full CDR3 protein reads CASSLGRRGTPRYTF.

This chain's CDR3 is CSASPPGTDTTEAFF. CDR3 bases read: TGCAGTGCTAGCCCTCCAGGGACAGATACCACTGAA. This rearrangement joins TRBV20-1 to TRBJ1-1; 7 bases agree with TRBD1. The missing CDR3 end, 3 residues past where the read stops, is filled in from the germline J gene. The CDR3 loop spans 15 amino acids. Germline trimming cut 3 bases from V and 4 bases from J; bases unmatched to any gene: 11. Per the germline V gene, CDR1 is DFQATT and CDR2 is SNEGSKA (reference sequence).

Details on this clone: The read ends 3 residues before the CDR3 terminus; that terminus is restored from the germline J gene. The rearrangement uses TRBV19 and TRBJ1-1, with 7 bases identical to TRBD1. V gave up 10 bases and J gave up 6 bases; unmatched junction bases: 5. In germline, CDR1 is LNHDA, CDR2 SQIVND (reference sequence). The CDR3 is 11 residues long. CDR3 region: CATSDRAEAFF. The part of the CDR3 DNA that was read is TGTGCCACCTCAGACAGGGCTGAA.

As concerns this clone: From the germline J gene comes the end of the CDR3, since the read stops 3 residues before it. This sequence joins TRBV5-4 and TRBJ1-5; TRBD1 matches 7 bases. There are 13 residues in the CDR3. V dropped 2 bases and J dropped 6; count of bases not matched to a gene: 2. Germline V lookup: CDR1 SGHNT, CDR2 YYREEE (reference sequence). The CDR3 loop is CASSFDRVQPQHF. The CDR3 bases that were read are TGTGCCAGCAGCTTCGACAGGGTTCAGCCC. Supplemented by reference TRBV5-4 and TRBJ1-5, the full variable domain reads ETGVTQSPTHLIKTRGQQVTLRCSSQSGHNTVSWYQQALGQGPQFIFQYYREEENGRGNFPPRFSGLQFPNYSSELNVNALELDDSALYLCASSFDRVQPQHFGDGTRLSIL.